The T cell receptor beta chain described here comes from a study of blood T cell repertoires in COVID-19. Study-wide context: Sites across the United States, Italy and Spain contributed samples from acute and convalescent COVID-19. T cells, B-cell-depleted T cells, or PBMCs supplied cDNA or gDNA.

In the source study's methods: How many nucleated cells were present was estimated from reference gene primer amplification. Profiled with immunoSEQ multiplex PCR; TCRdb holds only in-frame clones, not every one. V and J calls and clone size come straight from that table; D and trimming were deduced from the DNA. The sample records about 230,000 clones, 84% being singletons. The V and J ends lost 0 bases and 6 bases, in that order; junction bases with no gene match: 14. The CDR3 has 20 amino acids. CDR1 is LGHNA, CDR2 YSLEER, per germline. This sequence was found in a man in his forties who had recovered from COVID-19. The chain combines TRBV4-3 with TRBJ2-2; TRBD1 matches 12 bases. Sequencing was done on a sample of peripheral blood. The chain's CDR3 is CASSQEAYRDRGRGAGELFF. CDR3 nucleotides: TGCGCCAGCAGCCAAGAGGCCTATCGGGACAGGGGGCGAGGGGCCGGGGAGCTGTTTTTT.